This T cell receptor (beta chain) was recovered during a study of blood T cells in healthy people across ages. The use of a sample-barcoded 5' primer and a J-beta primer mix characterized a second PCR of 7 to 11 cycles. TCRdb passed the 5' RACE reads through MiXCR, listing each CDR3 protein once. The table shows around 1,800,000 distinct CDR3 sequences, with 30% to 40% occurring only once. The V and J ends lost 11 bases and 5 bases, in that order; junction bases with no gene match: 12. This CDR3 is 13 amino acids long. The germline CDR1 and CDR2 sequences are ENHRY and SYGVKD. The receptor's source is a human donor in good health. V and J are TRBV10-3 and TRBJ2-7; 7 bases fit TRBD2. The sample taken for sequencing was blood. DNA of the CDR3: TGTGCCTCCCTGGGAGGGGCGCTAGACGAGCAGTACTTC. The encoded protein is CASLGGALDEQYF.